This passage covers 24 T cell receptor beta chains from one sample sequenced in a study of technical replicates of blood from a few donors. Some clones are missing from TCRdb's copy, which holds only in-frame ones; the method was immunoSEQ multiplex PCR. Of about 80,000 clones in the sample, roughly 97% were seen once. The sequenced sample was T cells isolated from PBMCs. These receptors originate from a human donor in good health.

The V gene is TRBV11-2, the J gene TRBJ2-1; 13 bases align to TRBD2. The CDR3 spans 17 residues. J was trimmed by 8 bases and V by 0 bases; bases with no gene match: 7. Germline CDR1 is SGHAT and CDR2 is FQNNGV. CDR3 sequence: CASSLERTSGRRDEQFF. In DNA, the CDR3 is TGTGCCAGCAGCTTAGAGAGGACTAGCGGGAGAAGAGATGAGCAGTTCTTC.

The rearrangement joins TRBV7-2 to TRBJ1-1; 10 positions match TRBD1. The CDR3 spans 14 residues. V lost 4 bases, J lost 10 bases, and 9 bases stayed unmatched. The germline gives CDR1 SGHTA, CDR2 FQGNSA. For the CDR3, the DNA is TGTGCCAGCAGCTACGCCATGAGGACAGGGGGAGCTTTCTTT. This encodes CASSYAMRTGGAFF. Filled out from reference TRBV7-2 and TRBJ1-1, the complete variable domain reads GAGVSQSPSNKVTEKGKDVELRCDPISGHTALYWYRQSLGQGLEFLIYFQGNSAPDKSGLPSDRFSAERTGGSVSTLTIQRTQQEDSAVYLCASSYAMRTGGAFFGQGTRLTVV.

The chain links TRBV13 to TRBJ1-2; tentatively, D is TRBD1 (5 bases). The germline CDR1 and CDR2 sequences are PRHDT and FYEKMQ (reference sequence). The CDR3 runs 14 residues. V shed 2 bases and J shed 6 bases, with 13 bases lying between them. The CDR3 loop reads CASSLSRREDGYTF. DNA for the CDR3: TGTGCCAGCAGCTTATCGCGCAGGGAGGATGGCTACACCTTC.

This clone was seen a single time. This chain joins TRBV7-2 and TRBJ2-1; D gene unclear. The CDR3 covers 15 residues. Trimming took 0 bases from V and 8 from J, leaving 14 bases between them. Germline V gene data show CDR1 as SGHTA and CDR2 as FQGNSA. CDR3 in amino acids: CASSLARLGKDEQFF. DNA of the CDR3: TGTGCCAGCAGCTTAGCCCGACTCGGAAAGGATGAGCAGTTCTTC.

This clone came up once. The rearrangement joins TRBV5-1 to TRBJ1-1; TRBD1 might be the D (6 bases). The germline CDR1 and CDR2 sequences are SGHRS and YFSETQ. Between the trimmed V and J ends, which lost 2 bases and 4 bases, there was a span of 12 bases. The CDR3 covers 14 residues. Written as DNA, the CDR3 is TGCGCCAGCAGCTTCCTGGGGGCGGGCACTGAAGCTTTCTTT. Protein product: CASSFLGAGTEAFF.

CDR3 DNA sequence: TGTGCCAGCAGTTACTGGGAGGGTGGGGCCAACGTCCTGACTTTC. Its translation: CASSYWEGGANVLTF. The chain has TRBV6-5 and TRBJ2-6; 7 bases are a match to TRBD2. Germline trimming cut 1 base from V and 3 bases from J; bases unmatched to any gene: 0. The V gene's germline CDR1 is MNHEY and CDR2 SVGAGI. This CDR3 region has 15 residues.

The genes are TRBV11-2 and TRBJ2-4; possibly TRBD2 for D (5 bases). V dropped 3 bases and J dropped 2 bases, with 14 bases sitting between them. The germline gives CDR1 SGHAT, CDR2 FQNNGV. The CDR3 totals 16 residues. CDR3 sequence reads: CASSFGGYSTKNIQYF. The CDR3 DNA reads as TGTGCCAGCAGCTTTGGAGGCTACTCAACCAAAAACATTCAGTACTTC.

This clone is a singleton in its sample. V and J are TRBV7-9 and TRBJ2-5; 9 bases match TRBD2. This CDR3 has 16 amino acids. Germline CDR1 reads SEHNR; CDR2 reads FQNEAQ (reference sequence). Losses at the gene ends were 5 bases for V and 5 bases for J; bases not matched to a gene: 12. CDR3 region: CASSVVVAGVGETQYF. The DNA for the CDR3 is TGTGCCAGCAGCGTCGTGGTAGCGGGAGTAGGTGAGACCCAGTACTTC.

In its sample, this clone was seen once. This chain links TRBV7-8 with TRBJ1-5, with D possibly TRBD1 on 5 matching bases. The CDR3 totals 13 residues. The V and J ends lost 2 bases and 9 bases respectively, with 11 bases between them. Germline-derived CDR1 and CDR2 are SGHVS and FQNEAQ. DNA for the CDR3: TGTGCCAGCAGCTTAAGGGGAGGGCTGCCCCAGCATTTT. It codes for CASSLRGGLPQHF.

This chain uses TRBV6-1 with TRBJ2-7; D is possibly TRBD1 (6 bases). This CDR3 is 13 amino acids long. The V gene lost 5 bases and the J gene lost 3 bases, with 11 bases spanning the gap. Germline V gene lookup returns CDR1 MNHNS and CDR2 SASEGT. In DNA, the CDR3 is TGTGCCAGCAGTACAGGGCTATTCTACGAGCAGTACTTC. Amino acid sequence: CASSTGLFYEQYF.

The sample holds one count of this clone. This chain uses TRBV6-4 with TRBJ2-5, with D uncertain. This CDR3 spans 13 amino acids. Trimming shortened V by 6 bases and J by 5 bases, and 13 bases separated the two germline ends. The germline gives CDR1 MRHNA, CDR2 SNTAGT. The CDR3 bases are TGTGCCAGCAGCAAAGAGGTATACGAGACCCAGTACTTC. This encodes CASSKEVYETQYF.

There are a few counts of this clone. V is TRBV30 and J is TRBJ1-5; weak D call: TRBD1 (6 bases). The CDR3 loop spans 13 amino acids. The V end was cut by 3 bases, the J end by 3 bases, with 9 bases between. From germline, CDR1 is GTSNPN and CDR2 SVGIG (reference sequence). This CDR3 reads CAWRGDNNQPQHF. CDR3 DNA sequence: TGTGCCTGGAGGGGGGACAACAATCAGCCCCAGCATTTT.

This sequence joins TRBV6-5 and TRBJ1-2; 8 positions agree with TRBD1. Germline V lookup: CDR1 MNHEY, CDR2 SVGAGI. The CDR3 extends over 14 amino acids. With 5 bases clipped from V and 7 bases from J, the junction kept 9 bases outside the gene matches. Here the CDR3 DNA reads TGTGCCAGCAGTACCACAGGGGGAGGAGGTGGCTACACCTTC. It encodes CASSTTGGGGGYTF.

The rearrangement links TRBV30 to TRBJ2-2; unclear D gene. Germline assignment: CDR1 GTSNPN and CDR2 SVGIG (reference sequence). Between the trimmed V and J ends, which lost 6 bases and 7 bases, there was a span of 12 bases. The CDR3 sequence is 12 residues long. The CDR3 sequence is CACRVLVGELFF. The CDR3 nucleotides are TGTGCCTGTCGCGTCTTGGTCGGGGAGCTGTTTTTT.

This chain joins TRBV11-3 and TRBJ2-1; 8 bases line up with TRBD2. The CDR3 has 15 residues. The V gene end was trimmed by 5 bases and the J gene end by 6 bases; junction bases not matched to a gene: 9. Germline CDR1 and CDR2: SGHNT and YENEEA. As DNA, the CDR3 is TGTGCCAGCAGCATTAGCGGGATTAGTCGCAATGAGCAGTTCTTC. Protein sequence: CASSISGISRNEQFF.

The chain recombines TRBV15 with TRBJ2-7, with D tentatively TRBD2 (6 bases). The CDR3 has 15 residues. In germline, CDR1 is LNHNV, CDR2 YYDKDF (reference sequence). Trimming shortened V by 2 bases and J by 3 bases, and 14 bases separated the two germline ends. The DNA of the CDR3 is TGTGCCACCAGCAGATCTGGCGGGAACCTCTACGAGCAGTACTTC. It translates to CATSRSGGNLYEQYF.

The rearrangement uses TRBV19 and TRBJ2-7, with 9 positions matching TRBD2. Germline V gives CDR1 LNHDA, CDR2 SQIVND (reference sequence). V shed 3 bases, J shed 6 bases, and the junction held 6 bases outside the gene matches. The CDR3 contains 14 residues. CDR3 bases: TGTGCCAGTAGTATCGTTAGCGGGAGAGGCGAGCAGTACTTC. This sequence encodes CASSIVSGRGEQYF.

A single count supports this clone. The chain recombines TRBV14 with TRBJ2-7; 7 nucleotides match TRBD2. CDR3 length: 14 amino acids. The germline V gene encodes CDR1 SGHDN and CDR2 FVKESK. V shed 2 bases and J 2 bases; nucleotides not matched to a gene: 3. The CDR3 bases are TGTGCCAGCAGCCAACTAGCGGAAACCTACGAGCAGTACTTC. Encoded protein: CASSQLAETYEQYF.

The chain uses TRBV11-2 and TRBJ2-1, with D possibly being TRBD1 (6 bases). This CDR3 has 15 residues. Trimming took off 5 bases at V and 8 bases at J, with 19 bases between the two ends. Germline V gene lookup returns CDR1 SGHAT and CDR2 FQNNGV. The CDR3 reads CASSQGTGMFDEQFF. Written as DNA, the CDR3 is TGTGCCAGCAGCCAAGGAACAGGGATGTTCGATGAGCAGTTCTTC.

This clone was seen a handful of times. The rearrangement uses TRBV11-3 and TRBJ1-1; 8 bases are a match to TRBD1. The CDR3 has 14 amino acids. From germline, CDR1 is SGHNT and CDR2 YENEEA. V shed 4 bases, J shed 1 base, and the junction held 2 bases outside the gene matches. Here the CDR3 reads CASSSGGENTEAFF. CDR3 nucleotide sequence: TGTGCCAGCAGCTCAGGGGGCGAGAACACTGAAGCTTTCTTT.

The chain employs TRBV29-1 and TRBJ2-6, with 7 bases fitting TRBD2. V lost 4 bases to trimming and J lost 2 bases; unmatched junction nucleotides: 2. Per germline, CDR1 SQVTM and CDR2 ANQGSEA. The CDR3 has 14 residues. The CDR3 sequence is CSVGGGPGANVLTF. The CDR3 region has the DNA TGCAGCGTTGGGGGGGGACCTGGGGCCAACGTCCTGACTTTC.

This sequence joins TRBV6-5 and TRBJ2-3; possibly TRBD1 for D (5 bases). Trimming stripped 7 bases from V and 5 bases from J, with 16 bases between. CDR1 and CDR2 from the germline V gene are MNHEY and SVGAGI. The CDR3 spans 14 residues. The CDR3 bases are TGTGCCAGCAAGAGAAGGGGTGAAATAGATACGCAGTATTTT. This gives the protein CASKRRGEIDTQYF.

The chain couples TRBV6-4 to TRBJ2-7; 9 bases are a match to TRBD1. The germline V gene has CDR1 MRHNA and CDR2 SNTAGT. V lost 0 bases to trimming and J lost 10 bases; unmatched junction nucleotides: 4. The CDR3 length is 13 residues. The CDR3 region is CASSDSTGGPQYF. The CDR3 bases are TGTGCCAGCAGTGACTCTACAGGGGGCCCCCAGTACTTC.

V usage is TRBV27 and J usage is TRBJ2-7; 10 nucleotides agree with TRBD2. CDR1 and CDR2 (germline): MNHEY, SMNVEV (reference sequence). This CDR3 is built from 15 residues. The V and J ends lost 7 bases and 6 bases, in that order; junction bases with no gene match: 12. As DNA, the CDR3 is TGTGCCAGCACAGCGGGGGGGGAGCACCTTTCCGAGCAGTACTTC. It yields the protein CASTAGGEHLSEQYF.